The 15 T cell receptor beta chains below all came from one sample that was sequenced in a study of blood T cell repertoires in COVID-19. This table comes from immunoSEQ multiplex PCR, and its TCRdb copy is limited to in-frame clones, with some not included. The repertoire holds approximately 120,000 clones, around nine tenths seen once, with approximately 1.1% in the top ten. The sequenced sample consisted of peripheral blood. All receptors come from a woman aged 80 or over with acute or convalescent COVID-19.

V and J are TRBV6-5 and TRBJ2-7; 8 nucleotides line up with TRBD1. The V segment lost 7 bases and the J segment 0 bases; nucleotides outside the gene matches: 2. The germline V gene has CDR1 MNHEY and CDR2 SVGAGI. The CDR3 is made up of 13 amino acids. CDR3: CASTDRGSYEQYF. Written as DNA, the CDR3 is TGTGCCAGCACCGACAGGGGCTCCTACGAGCAGTACTTC.

This clone was seen a single time. The V and J genes are TRBV7-8 and TRBJ2-4; D is possibly TRBD1 (5 bases). CDR1 and CDR2 from the germline V gene are SGHVS and FQNEAQ. Trimming took off 3 bases at V and 4 bases at J, with 13 bases between the two ends. There are 15 residues in the CDR3. This chain's CDR3 is CASSLGARAKNIQYF. CDR3 coding DNA: TGTGCCAGCAGCTTGGGCGCCAGGGCGAAAAACATTCAGTACTTC.

On this clone itself: Compared with germline, one end of the junction differs, possibly owing to a read error. V is TRBV6-5 and J is TRBJ1-5; 9 bases line up with TRBD1. CDR1 and CDR2 (germline): MNHEY, SVGAGI. This CDR3 has 15 residues. The CDR3 loop reads CASSWGQGGSQPQHF. In DNA form, the CDR3 reads TGTGCCAGTAGTTGGGGACAGGGAGGAAGCCAGCCCCAGCATTTT.

This chain joins TRBV3-1 (or the pseudogene TRBV3-2) and TRBJ1-4, with D perhaps TRBD1 (6 bases). The V end was cut by 1 base, the J end by 6 bases, with 12 bases between. Germline values: CDR1 LGHDT, CDR2 YNNKEL (reference sequence). This CDR3 region has 15 residues. The DNA of the CDR3 is TGTGCCAGCAGCCAAGGGGAACAGGGTTATGAAAAACTGTTTTTT. Amino acids: CASSQGEQGYEKLFF.

The gene calls are TRBV11-3 and TRBJ2-7; D is possibly TRBD2 (6 bases). Germline CDR1 reads SGHNT; CDR2 reads YENEEA. CDR3 length: 15 residues. Between the trimmed V and J ends, which lost 5 bases and 0 bases, there was a span of 14 bases. This CDR3 is CASSPGLTHSYEQYF. DNA for the CDR3: TGTGCCAGCAGCCCGGGACTTACGCACTCCTACGAGCAGTACTTC.

The gene calls are TRBV28 and TRBJ1-3; 8 nucleotides match TRBD1. Germline CDR1 is MDHEN and CDR2 is SYDVKM. The CDR3 is 14 amino acids. V lost 6 bases to trimming and J lost 4 bases; unmatched junction nucleotides: 5. Written as DNA, the CDR3 is TGTGCCAGCAGCCAGGGACAGGACGGAAACACCATATATTTT. Its translation is CASSQGQDGNTIYF.

The chain is built from TRBV7-2 and TRBJ2-2; 8 nucleotides line up with TRBD1. The ends lost 5 bases at V and 4 bases at J; junction bases unmatched: 6. The germline CDR1 and CDR2 sequences are SGHTA and FQGNSA. This CDR3 has 15 residues. CDR3 residues: CASSQDRAGTGELFF. CDR3 bases: TGTGCCAGCAGCCAGGACAGGGCCGGCACCGGGGAGCTGTTTTTT.

V usage is TRBV5-1 and J usage is TRBJ1-1; 9 bases line up with TRBD1. This CDR3 contains 17 residues. The germline V gene encodes CDR1 SGHRS and CDR2 YFSETQ. The V and J ends lost 4 bases and 0 bases, in that order; junction bases with no gene match: 10. CDR3 coding DNA: TGCGCCAGCAGCCAGGGGACAGGGAAGAGGGTGAACACTGAAGCTTTCTTT. It is translated as CASSQGTGKRVNTEAFF.

V usage is TRBV19 and J usage is TRBJ1-5; no firm D call. The CDR3 extends over 15 amino acids. From germline, CDR1 is LNHDA and CDR2 SQIVND (reference sequence). The ends were cut back, 6 bases at V and 0 bases at J, with 12 bases in the middle. Here the CDR3 reads CASSVGAYSNQPQHF. The CDR3 nucleotides read TGTGCCAGTAGCGTGGGAGCCTATAGCAATCAGCCCCAGCATTTT.

The rearrangement uses TRBV28 and TRBJ1-1; 8 positions agree with TRBD1. The CDR3 consists of 18 residues. Germline CDR1 MDHEN, CDR2 SYDVKM. V dropped 1 base and J dropped 2; count of bases not matched to a gene: 12. DNA for the CDR3: TGTGCCAGCAGTTTATTAGCTGGGTTGGGACAGGCAAACACTGAAGCTTTCTTT. This gives the protein CASSLLAGLGQANTEAFF.

J is TRBJ1-3 and V is TRBV28; 7 bases align to TRBD1. CDR3 size: 15 residues. J was trimmed by 0 bases and V by 6 bases; bases with no gene match: 5. CDR1 and CDR2 from the germline V gene are MDHEN and SYDVKM. The CDR3 here is CASSNSGGSGNTIYF. CDR3 coding DNA: TGTGCCAGCAGCAACTCAGGGGGCTCTGGAAACACCATATATTTT.

The rearrangement links TRBV18 to TRBJ1-6; a weak D match, TRBD1 (5 bases). Trimming pared 2 bases from V and 7 bases from J, leaving 12 bases between. Germline values: CDR1 KGHSH, CDR2 LQKENI. The CDR3 is 15 amino acids. The CDR3 loop is CASSPVGPPNSPLHF. The CDR3 DNA follows: TGTGCCAGCTCACCAGTGGGGCCACCCAATTCACCCCTCCACTTT.

This chain uses TRBV19 with TRBJ1-2; 9 bases line up with TRBD1. Germline CDR1 LNHDA, CDR2 SQIVND (reference sequence). This CDR3 region has 15 residues. Trimming removed 5 bases from V and 2 bases from J; junction bases left unmatched: 6. The CDR3 is CASSSPGQGNYGYTF. The CDR3 bases are TGTGCCAGTAGTTCACCGGGACAGGGAAACTATGGCTACACCTTC.

The chain carries TRBV5-5 and TRBJ2-2, with 7 bases lining up with TRBD1. CDR1 and CDR2 from the germline V gene are SGHKS and YYEKEE (reference sequence). V was pared by 5 bases and J by 4 bases, with 14 bases of the junction left unmatched. The length of the CDR3 is 17 residues. This CDR3 reads CASSSSRQGVSTGELFF. The CDR3 bases are TGTGCCAGCAGTTCCTCTCGACAGGGAGTTAGCACCGGGGAGCTGTTTTTT. The full variable domain, rest sourced from reference TRBV5-5 and TRBJ2-2, is DAGVTQSPTHLIKTRGQQVTLRCSPISGHKSVSWYQQVLGQGPQFIFQYYEKEERGRGNFPDRFSARQFPNYSSELNVNALLLGDSALYLCASSSSRQGVSTGELFFGEGSRLTVL.

The V call is TRBV23-1, the J call TRBJ1-5, with 7 bases identical to TRBD1. TRBV23-1 is reported as an ORF; its role is uncertain. The CDR3 covers 14 residues. Trimming at V came to 6 bases and at J to 5 bases, leaving 7 bases not matched to a gene. Here the CDR3 reads CASSWDSGHQPQHF. In nucleotides, the CDR3 is TGCGCCAGCAGCTGGGACAGTGGACATCAGCCCCAGCATTTT.